This TCR beta chain was recorded in a study of cytomegalovirus exposure and HLA in healthy donors. PCR used 60 Vbeta primers and 13 Jbeta primers. Sequenced by immunoSEQ multiplex PCR; TCRdb stores in-frame clones only, minus some. The sample lists some 150,000 clones, about three quarters occurring once. The germline V gene encodes CDR1 LNHNV and CDR2 YYDKDF (reference sequence). V dropped 5 bases and J dropped 2; count of bases not matched to a gene: 10. The CDR3 has 16 amino acids. Overall study findings and caveats: Sequencing likely generated an artifact that appeared as a cluster of highly shared sequence variants. Near-uniform donor sequencing depth was presumed by presence/absence analyses. Most TCR beta V segments were productive about 90% or about 30% of the time in an earlier analysis. In a later analysis, HLA-associated beta chains showed higher expansion and lower generation probabilities than comparable chains.

Of note for this clone: What it binds is not known.

The source material was PBMCs. The chain links TRBV15 to TRBJ2-7; the match to TRBD2 covers 9 bases. This TCR derives from a man aged 40-55 years in good health and CMV-seropositive. This chain's CDR3 is CATSQVAGEGAYEQYF. CDR3 bases: TGTGCCACCAGCCAAGTAGCGGGAGAGGGGGCCTACGAGCAGTACTTC.